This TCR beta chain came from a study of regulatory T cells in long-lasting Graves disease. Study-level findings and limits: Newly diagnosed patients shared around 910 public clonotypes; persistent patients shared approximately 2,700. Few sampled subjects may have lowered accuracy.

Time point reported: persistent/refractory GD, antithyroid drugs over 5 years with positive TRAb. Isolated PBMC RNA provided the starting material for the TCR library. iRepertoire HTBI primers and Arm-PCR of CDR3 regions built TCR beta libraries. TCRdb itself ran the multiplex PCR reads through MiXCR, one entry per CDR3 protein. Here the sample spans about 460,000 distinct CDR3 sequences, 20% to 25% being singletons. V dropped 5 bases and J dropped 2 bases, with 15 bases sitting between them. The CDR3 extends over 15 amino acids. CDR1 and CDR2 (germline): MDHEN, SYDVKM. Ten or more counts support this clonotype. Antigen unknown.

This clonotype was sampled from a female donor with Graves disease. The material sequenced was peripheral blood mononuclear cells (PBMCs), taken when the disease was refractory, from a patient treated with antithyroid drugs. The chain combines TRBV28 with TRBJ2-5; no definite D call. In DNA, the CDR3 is TGTGCCAGCAGTCTACGGCCCTGGAGACAAGAGACCCAGTACTTC. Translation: CASSLRPWRQETQYF.